These 14 T cell receptor beta chains came from one sample sequenced in a study of blood T cell repertoires in COVID-19. TCRdb's table, derived via immunoSEQ multiplex PCR, lists solely in-frame clones and lacks some. The sample has about 170,000 clones, 80% to 95% seen once; the top ten hold about 5%. Sequenced sample: peripheral blood. All receptors come from a woman in her 50s with acute or convalescent COVID-19.

The chain uses TRBV7-9 and TRBJ1-1; no clear D. Trimming took off 3 bases at V and 7 bases at J, with 12 bases between the two ends. The V gene's germline CDR1 is SEHNR and CDR2 FQNEAQ (reference sequence). The CDR3 is 13 amino acids. For the CDR3, the DNA is TGTGCCAGCAGCTTGGAGATCCTGAGTGAAGCTTTCTTT. This encodes CASSLEILSEAFF.

J is TRBJ1-1 and V is TRBV7-7; 7 positions match TRBD1. The trim removed 5 bases at V and 1 base at J, leaving 13 bases unmatched. This CDR3 region has 17 residues. Germline CDR1 reads SSHAT; CDR2 reads FNYEAQ (reference sequence). The CDR3: CASSITLEEGANTEAFF. In nucleotides, the CDR3 is TGTGCCAGCAGCATAACCCTCGAGGAGGGGGCGAACACTGAAGCTTTCTTT.

This chain joins TRBV7-2 and TRBJ2-7; 8 bases line up with TRBD2. The CDR3 spans 17 residues. With V trimmed by 5 bases and J by 3 bases, 15 bases remained unmatched. The germline CDR1 and CDR2 sequences are SGHTA and FQGNSA. CDR3 sequence (DNA): TGTGCCAGCAGCCGTACAATTTGGGAGACTAGCGACTACGAGCAGTACTTC. This gives the protein CASSRTIWETSDYEQYF.

The J gene is TRBJ1-1, the V gene TRBV30; D not certain. The germline gives CDR1 GTSNPN, CDR2 SVGIG (reference sequence). There are 13 residues in the CDR3. The ends were cut back, 6 bases at V and 0 bases at J, with 11 bases in the middle. CDR3 nucleotides: TGTGCCTGTTCGGGCGGGATGAACACTGAAGCTTTCTTT. Translation: CACSGGMNTEAFF.

The V call is TRBV6-2 or TRBV6-3, the J call TRBJ1-1; 8 bases are shared with TRBD1. The CDR3 extends over 15 amino acids. With 2 bases clipped from V and 5 bases from J, the junction kept 7 bases outside the gene matches. From germline, CDR1 is MNHEY and CDR2 SVGEGT. CDR3 coding DNA: TGTGCCAGCAGTTACAGCCGGACAGGGTTTACTGAAGCTTTCTTT. Encoded protein: CASSYSRTGFTEAFF.

The chain joins TRBV7-2 to TRBJ2-2; 11 bases are shared with TRBD2. The CDR3 is 18 amino acids. The V and J ends lost 0 bases and 1 base, in that order; junction bases with no gene match: 4. The germline CDR1 and CDR2 sequences are SGHTA and FQGNSA. CDR3 amino acids: CASSLAPTSGVNTGELFF. The DNA for the CDR3 is TGTGCCAGCAGCTTAGCCCCGACTAGCGGGGTGAACACCGGGGAGCTGTTTTTT.

The CDR3 spells CASMRTGAPQETQYF. CDR3 coding DNA: TGTGCCAGCATGCGGACAGGCGCGCCACAAGAGACCCAGTACTTC. J is TRBJ2-5 and V is TRBV6-5; TRBD1 matches 7 bases. CDR1 MNHEY and CDR2 SVGAGI come from the germline V gene. Trimming cost V 7 bases and J 2 bases; bases outside gene matches: 10. The CDR3 extends over 15 amino acids.

CDR3 DNA: TGTGCCACCAGTGAAGGGGATTACTATGGCTACACCTTC. It specifies CATSEGDYYGYTF. The V and J genes are TRBV24-1 and TRBJ1-2, with a possible D match to TRBD1 (5 bases). Germline values: CDR1 KGHDR, CDR2 SFDVKD. Trimming pared 4 bases from V and 3 bases from J, leaving 8 bases between. CDR3 length: 13 residues.

This clone has just a few counts. This chain uses TRBV6-5 with TRBJ1-1, with D possibly TRBD1 on 5 matching bases. The germline gives CDR1 MNHEY, CDR2 SVGAGI. Trimming pared 4 bases from V and 8 bases from J, leaving 11 bases between. The CDR3 totals 12 residues. CDR3 region: CASSSPGEEAFF. CDR3 bases: TGTGCCAGCAGTTCCCCGGGGGAGGAAGCTTTCTTT.

This chain uses TRBV7-2 with TRBJ1-5, with 7 bases aligning to TRBD1. Looked up from germline, CDR1 is SGHTA and CDR2 is FQGNSA. This CDR3 is built from 14 residues. V lost 3 bases and J lost 3; bases outside the gene matches: 2. CDR3 amino acids: CASSFTGDNQPQHF. Written as DNA, the CDR3 is TGTGCCAGCAGCTTTACAGGGGACAATCAGCCCCAGCATTTT.

The J gene is TRBJ1-4, the V gene TRBV6-5; TRBD1 agrees at 8 bases. V shed 6 bases, J shed 7 bases, and the junction held 4 bases outside the gene matches. Germline values: CDR1 MNHEY, CDR2 SVGAGI. This CDR3 comprises 13 residues. The CDR3 loop is CASSTGGGEKLFF. The CDR3 bases are TGTGCCAGCAGCACAGGGGGGGGTGAAAAACTGTTTTTT.

The chain joins TRBV27 to TRBJ1-2, with 8 bases that match TRBD1. The germline CDR1 and CDR2 sequences are MNHEY and SMNVEV (reference sequence). Trimming cost V 6 bases and J 3 bases; bases outside gene matches: 9. This CDR3 has 15 residues. The CDR3: CASSPSETGDYGYTF. CDR3 nucleotides: TGTGCCAGCAGCCCCTCAGAGACAGGGGACTATGGCTACACCTTC.

The chain uses TRBV28 and TRBJ1-1; 7 bases are shared with TRBD1. V lost 7 bases and J lost 6; bases outside the gene matches: 14. Per the germline V gene, CDR1 is MDHEN and CDR2 is SYDVKM. This CDR3 contains 15 residues. The CDR3 here is CASTQGGMGRPEAFF. CDR3 DNA: TGTGCCAGCACCCAAGGGGGCATGGGGAGACCTGAAGCTTTCTTT.

The V call is TRBV25-1, the J call TRBJ1-3; D unclear. CDR3 length equals 12 residues. The germline V gene encodes CDR1 MGHDK and CDR2 SYGVNS. Trimming shortened V by 3 bases and J by 3 bases, and 3 bases separated the two germline ends. CDR3 coding DNA: TGTGCCAGCAGTGACCTTGGAAACACCATATATTTT. Protein sequence: CASSDLGNTIYF.